This T cell receptor beta chain was identified in a study of T cells in localized non-small cell lung cancer. Study-wide points: Heterogeneity remains possible because sequencing was limited to only one tumor region. Across samples, adjacent lung featured a median around 57 of the top 100 tumor clones. Maximal T cell clonality occurred in uninvolved adjacent lung, with tumor ranking below it.

The germline V and J ends were trimmed by 3 bases and 4 bases, with 11 bases remaining between them. The germline CDR1 and CDR2 sequences are SGHNT and YYREEE (reference sequence). The CDR3 length is 14 residues. This clone was counted a single time. No antigen is known for it. Using immunoSEQ multiplex PCR, the repertoire was profiled, and TCRdb retains in-frame clones only, with some absent. The repertoire holds about 22,000 clones, with approximately 84% as singletons. J is TRBJ1-3 and V is TRBV5-4; D possibly corresponds to TRBD1 (6 bases). The specimen comprised peripheral blood, sampled before any cancer treatment. This receptor was taken from a man aged 40-75 years with stage I lung adenocarcinoma. The CDR3 here is CASSSRDNGNTIYF. CDR3 in DNA: TGTGCCAGCAGCTCCCGGGACAACGGAAACACCATATATTTT.